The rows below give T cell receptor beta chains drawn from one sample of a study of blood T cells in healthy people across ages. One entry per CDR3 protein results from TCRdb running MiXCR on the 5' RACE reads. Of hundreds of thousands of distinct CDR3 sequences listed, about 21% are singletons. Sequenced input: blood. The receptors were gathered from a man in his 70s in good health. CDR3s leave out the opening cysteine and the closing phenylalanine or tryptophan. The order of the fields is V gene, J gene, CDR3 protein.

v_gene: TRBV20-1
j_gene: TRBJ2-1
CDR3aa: SAVTGTSGIGGINEQF

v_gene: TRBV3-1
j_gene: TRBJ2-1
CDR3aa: ASSQTDPSTWF

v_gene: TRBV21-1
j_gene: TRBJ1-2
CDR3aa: ASSNREGARRQVTPNYGYT

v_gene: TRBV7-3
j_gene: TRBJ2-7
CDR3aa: VSSLTRGQGQYEQY

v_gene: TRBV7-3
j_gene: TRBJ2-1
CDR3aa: ASSQLAGERGEQF

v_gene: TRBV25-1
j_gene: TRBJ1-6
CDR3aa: ASSRTGDSYNSPLH

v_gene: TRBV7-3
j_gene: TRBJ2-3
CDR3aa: ASSLTGRATDTQY

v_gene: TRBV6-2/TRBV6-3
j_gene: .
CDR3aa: ASSIPGLDAEQF

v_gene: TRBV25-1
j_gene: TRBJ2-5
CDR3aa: ASSSGQIYQETQY

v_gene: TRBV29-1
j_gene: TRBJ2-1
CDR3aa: SVDPSGSYNEQF

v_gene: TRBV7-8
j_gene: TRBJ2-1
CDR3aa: ASSFVSWVGSKGAEQF

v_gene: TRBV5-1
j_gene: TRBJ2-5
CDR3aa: ASSSWEQETQY

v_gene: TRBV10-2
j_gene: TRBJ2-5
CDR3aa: ASREVTSGRAKETQY

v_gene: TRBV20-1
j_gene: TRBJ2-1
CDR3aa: SAYGLGRGNEQF

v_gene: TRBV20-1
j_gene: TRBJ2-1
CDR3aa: SAGLAGGNEQF

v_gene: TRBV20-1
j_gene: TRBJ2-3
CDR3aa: SVGDIAGTTDTQY

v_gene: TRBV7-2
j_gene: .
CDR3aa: AGSLRAGGLKGNEQF

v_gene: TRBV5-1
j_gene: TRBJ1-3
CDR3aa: ASSLDGGGGNTIY

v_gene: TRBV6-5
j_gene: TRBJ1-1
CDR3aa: ASSYEAPGEAF

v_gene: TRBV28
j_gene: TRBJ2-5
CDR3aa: ASSTGTGIQETQY

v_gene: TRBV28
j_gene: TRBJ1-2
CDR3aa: ASSFGGLGYT

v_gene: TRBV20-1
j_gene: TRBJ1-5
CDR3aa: SARDSQLRSNQPQH

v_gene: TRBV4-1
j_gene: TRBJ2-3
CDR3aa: ASSQERGRTDTQY

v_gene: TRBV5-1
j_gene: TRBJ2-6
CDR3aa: ASSLQEISGANVPT

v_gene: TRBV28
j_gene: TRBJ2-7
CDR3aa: ASSPGHIYEQY

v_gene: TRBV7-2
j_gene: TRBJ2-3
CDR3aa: ASSLANFLDTQY

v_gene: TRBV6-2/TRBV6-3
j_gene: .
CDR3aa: ASSYGQSVTYEQY

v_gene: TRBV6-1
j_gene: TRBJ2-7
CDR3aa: ASNPSAAAYEQY

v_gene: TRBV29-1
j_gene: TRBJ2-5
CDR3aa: SALAGEETQY

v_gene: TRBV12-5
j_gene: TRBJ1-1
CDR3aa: ASGGHYLNTEAF

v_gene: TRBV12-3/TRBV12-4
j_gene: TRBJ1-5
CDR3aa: ASSSSGLGQPQH

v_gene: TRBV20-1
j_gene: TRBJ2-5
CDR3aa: SARLHGPRETQY

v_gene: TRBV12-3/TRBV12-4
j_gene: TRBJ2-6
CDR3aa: ASSLLSERGTSSGANVLT

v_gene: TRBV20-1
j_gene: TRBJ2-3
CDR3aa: SAIGGSRSDTQY

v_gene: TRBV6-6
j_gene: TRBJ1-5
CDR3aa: ASSYSATSNQPQH

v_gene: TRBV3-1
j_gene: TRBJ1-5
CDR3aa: ASSPTVDQPQH

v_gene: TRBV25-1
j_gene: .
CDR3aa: ASSEFRFSEQY

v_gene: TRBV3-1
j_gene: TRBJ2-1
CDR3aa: ASTLRGYNEQF

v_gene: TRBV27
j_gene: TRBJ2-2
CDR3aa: ASSSTTSGPNTGELF

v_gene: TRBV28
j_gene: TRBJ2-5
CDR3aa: ASSLTGTGARETQY

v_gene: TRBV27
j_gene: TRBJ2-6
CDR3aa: ASTRRKDSGANVLT

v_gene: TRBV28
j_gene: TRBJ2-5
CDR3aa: ASSLHGLGQETQY

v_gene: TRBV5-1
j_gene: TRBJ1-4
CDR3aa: ASSPGVNEKLF

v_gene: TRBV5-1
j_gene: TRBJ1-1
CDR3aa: ASSLGGAQAEAF

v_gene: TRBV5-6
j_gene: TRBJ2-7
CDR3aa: ASSLVGAEHYEQY

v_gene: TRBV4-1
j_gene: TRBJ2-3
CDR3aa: ASSPGRTNTDTQY

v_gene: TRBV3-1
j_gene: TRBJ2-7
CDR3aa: ASSQPLAGVSEQY

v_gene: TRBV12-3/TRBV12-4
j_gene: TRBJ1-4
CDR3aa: ASSLGSQGGGGKLF

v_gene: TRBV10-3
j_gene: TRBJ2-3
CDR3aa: AISGQTGGSADTQY

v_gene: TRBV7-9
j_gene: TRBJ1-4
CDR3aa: ASSLAEGGTNEKLF

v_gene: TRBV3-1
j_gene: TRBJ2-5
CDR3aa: ASSQDAGAGETQY

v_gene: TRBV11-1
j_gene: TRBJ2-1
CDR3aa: ASSFGGSHDEQF

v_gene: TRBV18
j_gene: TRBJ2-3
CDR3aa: ASSQTADTQY

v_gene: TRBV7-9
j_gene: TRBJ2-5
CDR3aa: ASSSPGLAQETQY

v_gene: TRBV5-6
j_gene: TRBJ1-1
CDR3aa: ASTFGQNTEAF